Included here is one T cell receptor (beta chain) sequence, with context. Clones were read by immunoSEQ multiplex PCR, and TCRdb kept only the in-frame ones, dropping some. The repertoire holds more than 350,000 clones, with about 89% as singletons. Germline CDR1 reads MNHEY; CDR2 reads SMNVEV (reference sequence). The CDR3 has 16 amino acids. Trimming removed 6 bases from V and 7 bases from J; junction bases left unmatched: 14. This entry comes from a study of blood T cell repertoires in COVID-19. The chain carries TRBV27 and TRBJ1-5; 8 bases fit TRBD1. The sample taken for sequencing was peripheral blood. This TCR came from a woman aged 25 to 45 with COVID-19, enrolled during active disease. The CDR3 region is CASRETQGGVGQPQHF. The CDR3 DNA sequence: TGTGCCAGCAGAGAAACACAGGGGGGGGTCGGACAGCCCCAGCATTTT.